This T cell receptor (beta chain) was sequenced for a study of blood T cells in healthy people across ages. Turning to the study itself: Through template switching, about one barcoded beta molecule was captured per two T cells, as measured in model experiments.

Sample-barcoded 5' priming and a J-beta primer mix drove a second PCR of roughly 6 to 12 cycles. Every single cDNA molecule received a tag from a template-switch adaptor with 12 random nucleotides. TCRdb re-called the 5' RACE reads with MiXCR, one entry per CDR3 protein. Among roughly 1.7 million distinct CDR3 sequences listed, 34% were seen once. This CDR3 has 13 amino acids. The V end was cut by 0 bases, the J end by 6 bases, with 10 bases between. CDR1 is DFQATT and CDR2 is SNEGSKA in the germline V gene (reference sequence). No fewer than 6.5 million PBMCs went into each sample. This clonotype occurred a few times.

This receptor was taken from a young woman in good health. Sample: blood. This rearrangement joins TRBV20-1 to TRBJ2-3; D unclear. The CDR3 here is CSAREVASDTQYF. The CDR3 DNA is TGCAGTGCTAGAGAGGTGGCCTCGGATACGCAGTATTTT.